The entry that follows covers one T cell receptor (beta chain) sequence. Antigen: not known. This sample was taken from a study of identical twins. TCRdb independently ran MiXCR on the 5' RACE reads; one entry per CDR3 protein. The table has 500,000 to 600,000 distinct CDR3 sequences, 22% seen once. The J segment lost 8 bases and the V segment lost 6 bases, leaving 9 bases of the junction unmatched. The CDR3 loop spans 13 amino acids. CDR1 is DFQATT and CDR2 is SNEGSKA in the germline V gene (reference sequence). Study-wide findings and caveats: Excess sharing between twins was weaker in beta out-of-frame sequences.

The same sample was also studied in work on T cells expressing NK-cell markers. That study reports: Nothing established the HCMV specificity of expanded NKG2C+ T cell clones.

The sequence was collected from a woman in her late teens or twenties in good health. The sequenced sample was CD4+ T cells sorted from blood. V and J are TRBV20-1 and TRBJ1-4; 7 bases are a match to TRBD1. CDR3 coding DNA: TGCAGTGCCAGGGGGGGGGCTGGGGAAAAACTGTTTTTT. Protein product: CSARGGAGEKLFF.